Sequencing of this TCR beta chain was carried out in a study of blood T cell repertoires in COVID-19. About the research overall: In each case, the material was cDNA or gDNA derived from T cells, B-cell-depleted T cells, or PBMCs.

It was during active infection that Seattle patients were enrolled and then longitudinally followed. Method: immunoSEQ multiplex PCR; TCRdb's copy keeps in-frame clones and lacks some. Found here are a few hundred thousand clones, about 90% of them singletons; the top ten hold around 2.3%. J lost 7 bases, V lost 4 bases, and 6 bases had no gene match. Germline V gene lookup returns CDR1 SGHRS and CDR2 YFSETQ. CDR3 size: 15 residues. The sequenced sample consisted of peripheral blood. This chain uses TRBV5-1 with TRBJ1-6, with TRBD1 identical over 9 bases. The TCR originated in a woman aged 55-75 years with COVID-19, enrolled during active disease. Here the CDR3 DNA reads TGCGCCAGCAGCCTAAGACAGGGGGAGAATTCACCCCTCCACTTT. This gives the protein CASSLRQGENSPLHF.